This entry lists 10 T cell receptor beta chains sequenced from one sample in a study of spatial heterogeneity in lung cancer. A single record per CDR3 protein comes from TCRdb applying MiXCR to the 5' RACE reads. The sample holds about 17,000 distinct CDR3 sequences, around a fifth seen once. Time point: sample taken at primary tumor resection. Whole RNA from tumor, nontumor lung or frozen PBMC was sequenced unsorted. The specimen was PBMCs, collected at surgery. These receptors were collected from a male donor with early-stage non-small cell lung cancer.

The chain employs TRBV5-1 and TRBJ2-3; D gene uncertain. The CDR3 covers 12 residues. V was cut by 1 base and J by 4 bases, with 4 bases left in between. CDR1 and CDR2 (germline): SGHRS, YFSETQ. The DNA for the CDR3 is TGCGCCAGCAGCTTGTCCGCAGATACGCAGTATTTT. This encodes CASSLSADTQYF.

Many counts were recorded for this clonotype. V gene TRBV7-9 combines with J gene TRBJ2-4; D is unresolved. Germline loops: CDR1 SEHNR, CDR2 FQNEAQ (reference sequence). With 1 base removed from V and 0 bases from J, the gap between germline ends came to 4 bases. This CDR3 contains 14 residues. CDR3 in DNA: TGTGCCAGCAGCTTAGACATAGCCAAAAACATTCAGTACTTC. The encoded protein is CASSLDIAKNIQYF.

This rearrangement joins TRBV7-9 to TRBJ1-1; D uncertain. The V end was cut by 4 bases, the J end by 0 bases, with 6 bases between. The germline V gene encodes CDR1 SEHNR and CDR2 FQNEAQ (reference sequence). The CDR3 contains 13 residues. CDR3 protein: CASSSVVNTEAFF. The CDR3 DNA reads TGTGCCAGCAGCTCTGTTGTGAACACTGAAGCTTTCTTT.

J is TRBJ2-4 and V is TRBV5-1; D may match TRBD1 or TRBD2 (6 bases each). The CDR3 covers 14 residues. V lost 4 bases and J lost 0, with 8 bases in between. Germline CDR1 reads SGHRS; CDR2 reads YFSETQ. DNA of the CDR3: TGCGCCAGCAGCGGGGGGCAAGCCAAAAACATTCAGTACTTC. Translation gives CASSGGQAKNIQYF.

This clonotype was seen only a few times. This chain joins TRBV29-1 and TRBJ2-5; a weak D match, TRBD1 (6 bases). V was shortened by 6 bases and J by 1 base, with 9 bases between the two germline ends. The CDR3 is 12 residues long. From germline, CDR1 is SQVTM and CDR2 ANQGSEA. The CDR3 region is CSVQGTQETQYF. CDR3 bases: TGCAGCGTCCAGGGGACCCAAGAGACCCAGTACTTC.

In this sample, this clonotype turned up a few times. V and J are TRBV9 and TRBJ2-7, with 9 bases lining up with TRBD1. V gave up 3 bases and J gave up 4 bases; unmatched junction bases: 11. The CDR3 consists of 16 residues. The germline V gene encodes CDR1 SGDLS and CDR2 YYNGEE. DNA of the CDR3: TGTGCCAGCAGCGCCGCCGGGACAGGGACTCTATACGAGCAGTACTTC. This translates into CASSAAGTGTLYEQYF.

The genes are TRBV29-1 and TRBJ1-1; 11 bases line up with TRBD1. V lost 7 bases, J lost 4 bases, and 5 bases stayed unmatched. The CDR3 covers 13 residues. The V gene's germline CDR1 is SQVTM and CDR2 ANQGSEA. The CDR3 nucleotides are TGCAGCGGGACAGGGGGCCTAGGCACTGAAGCTTTCTTT. Translated: CSGTGGLGTEAFF.

This clonotype was detected only a few times. This sequence joins TRBV4-1 and TRBJ2-1, with D possibly TRBD1 on 5 matching bases. The V gene's germline CDR1 is MGHRA and CDR2 YSYEKL. The V end was cut by 1 base, the J end by 8 bases, with 12 bases between. The CDR3 is 14 residues long. CDR3 in amino acids: CASSQVTGLDEQFF. DNA of the CDR3: TGCGCCAGCAGCCAAGTAACAGGTTTAGATGAGCAGTTCTTC.

This clonotype was seen only a few times. V and J are TRBV20-1 and TRBJ2-7, with 9 bases that match TRBD1. J was trimmed by 0 bases and V by 0 bases; bases with no gene match: 9. The CDR3 is made up of 17 amino acids. The germline V gene has CDR1 DFQATT and CDR2 SNEGSKA (reference sequence). The chain's CDR3 is CSARDLLGTGSSYEQYF. Written as DNA, the CDR3 is TGCAGTGCTAGAGACCTCCTCGGGACAGGGAGCTCCTACGAGCAGTACTTC.

This clonotype has ten or more counts. The rearrangement links TRBV7-9 to TRBJ1-2; 7 positions match TRBD1. The V and J ends lost 5 bases and 4 bases, in that order; junction bases with no gene match: 10. The germline V gene has CDR1 SEHNR and CDR2 FQNEAQ (reference sequence). The CDR3 spans 15 residues. The CDR3 region has the DNA TGTGCCAGCAGCCCTTCGACAGGGTCCGTCTATGGCTACACCTTC. This translates into CASSPSTGSVYGYTF. The full variable domain, rest sourced from reference TRBV7-9 and TRBJ1-2, is DTGVSQNPRHKITKRGQNVTFRCDPISEHNRLYWYRQTLGQGPEFLTYFQNEAQLEKSRLLSDRFSAERPKGSFSTLEIQRTEQGDSAMYLCASSPSTGSVYGYTFGSGTRLTVV.